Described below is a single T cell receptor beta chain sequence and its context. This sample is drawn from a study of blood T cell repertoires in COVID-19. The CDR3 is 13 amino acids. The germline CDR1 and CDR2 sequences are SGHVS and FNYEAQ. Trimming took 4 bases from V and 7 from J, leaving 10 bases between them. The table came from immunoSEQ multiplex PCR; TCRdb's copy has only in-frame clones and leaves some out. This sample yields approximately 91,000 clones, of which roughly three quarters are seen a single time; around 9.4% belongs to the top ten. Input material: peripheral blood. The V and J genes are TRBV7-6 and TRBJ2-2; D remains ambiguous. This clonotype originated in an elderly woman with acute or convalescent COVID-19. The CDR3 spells CASSSLSYGELFF. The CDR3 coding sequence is TGTGCCAGCAGCTCACTGAGCTACGGGGAGCTGTTTTTT.